This T cell receptor beta chain was obtained from a study of T cells in Graves' hyperthyroidism and ophthalmopathy. Aged 18 to 65, the patients had hyperthyroidism that was newly diagnosed and had lasted under 2 months. Diagnosis rested on symptoms, serum thyroxine and TRAb, thyroid ultrasound, and orbital computed tomography. For this clonotype: The antigen is unknown.

Overall study results and limits: Ophthalmopathy onset followed model prediction by a median approximately 7 months.

This CDR3 comprises 14 residues. The V end lost 4 bases, the J end lost 5 bases, and 11 bases lay between the germline ends. Germline CDR1 reads SEHNR; CDR2 reads FQNEAQ (reference sequence). Amplification targeted TCR beta CDR3 regions from RNA transcripts. HTBI primers were employed in a first-round RT-PCR of the TCR CDR3. TCRdb processed the multiplex PCR reads anew with MiXCR; each CDR3 protein has one entry. Among 300,000 to 400,000 distinct CDR3 sequences listed, about 15% were seen once. The V call is TRBV7-9, the J call TRBJ2-2; D may be TRBD2 (5 bases). The receptor was derived from a woman in her sixties or seventies with Graves' hyperthyroidism. The source material was blood. The CDR3 nucleotides read TGTGCCAGCAGCTCCCATGGAGGAACCGGGGAGCTGTTTTTT. Translated: CASSSHGGTGELFF.